The rows below give T cell receptor beta chains drawn from one sample of a study of blood T cell repertoires in COVID-19. Profiling relied on immunoSEQ multiplex PCR, and the TCRdb table lists in-frame clones only, not all of them. The table lists around 300,000 clones, 80% to 90% of them singletons, with about 3% in the top ten. Sequencing input: peripheral blood. These TCRs come from a woman in her twenties or thirties with active or convalescent COVID-19. Each CDR3 is given with its conserved first and last residue. A D gene is named only where the DNA matches it firmly. Some rows have no size entry. The others give once, few or many, or a class for an expanded clone.

V	size	D	J	CDR3	DNA
TRBV5-1	NA	NA	TRBJ2-5	CASSSGVGETQYF	TGCGCCAGCAGCTCAGGGGTGGGAGAGACCCAGTACTTC
TRBV7-2	NA	NA	TRBJ1-3	CASSLGTVGSGNTIYF	TGTGCCAGCAGCCTAGGGACTGTCGGCTCTGGAAACACCATATATTTT
TRBV27	NA	NA	TRBJ1-5	CASTHPEGLGDQPQHF	TGTGCCAGCACTCACCCGGAGGGGTTAGGGGATCAGCCCCAGCATTTT
TRBV13	NA	TRBD1	TRBJ2-7	CASSLGTGSRYEQYF	TGTGCCAGCAGCTTAGGGACAGGGTCCCGCTACGAGCAGTACTTC
TRBV25-1	NA	NA	TRBJ1-2	CASSQPGYGYTF	TGTGCCAGCAGTCAACCGGGCTATGGCTACACCTTC
TRBV4-3	once	NA	TRBJ1-2	CASSQDLYGINYGYTF	TGCGCCAGCAGCCAAGATCTCTACGGGATCAACTATGGCTACACCTTC
TRBV4-1	NA	TRBD2	TRBJ2-4	CASSQDREAGGPAKNIQYF	TGCGCCAGCAGCCAAGATCGGGAAGCGGGGGGGCCGGCCAAAAACATTCAGTACTTC
TRBV7-2	NA	NA	TRBJ2-2	CASSASTGELFF	TGTGCCAGCAGCGCGTCCACCGGGGAGCTGTTTTTT
TRBV6-5	NA	NA	TRBJ2-7	CASRRAGATYEQYF	TGTGCCAGCAGGAGGGCAGGAGCTACCTACGAGCAGTACTTC
TRBV13	NA	NA	TRBJ2-1	CASSSQGRVGNEQFF	TGTGCCAGCAGCTCCCAGGGCAGGGTGGGCAATGAGCAGTTCTTC
TRBV6-2/TRBV6-3	NA	NA	TRBJ1-5	CASSGQTGNQPQHF	TGTGCCAGCAGCGGACAGACGGGGAATCAGCCCCAGCATTTT
TRBV4-3	NA	NA	TRBJ2-3	CASSQDTGGSGLPSTDTQYF	TGCGCCAGCAGCCAAGATACAGGAGGGTCGGGACTTCCTAGCACAGATACGCAGTATTTT
TRBV19	once	NA	TRBJ1-1	CASSIGLFMNTEAFF	TGTGCCAGTAGTATTGGACTCTTCATGAACACTGAAGCTTTCTTT
TRBV28	NA	NA	TRBJ1-4	CASTSSRTLEKLFF	TGTGCCAGCACCTCTAGCAGGACCCTTGAAAAACTGTTTTTT
TRBV19	NA	NA	TRBJ1-5	CASSIGYYSNQPQHF	TGTGCCAGTAGTATAGGATACTATAGCAATCAGCCCCAGCATTTT
TRBV6-5	NA	NA	TRBJ1-5	CASRVTGDSNQPQHF	TGTGCCAGCAGGGTGACAGGAGATAGCAATCAGCCCCAGCATTTT
TRBV5-6	NA	TRBD2	TRBJ2-5	CASLPSGTSGGSRETQYF	TGTGCCAGCCTTCCTTCCGGGACTAGCGGGGGGTCGCGAGAGACCCAGTACTTC
TRBV4-1	few	TRBD2	TRBJ2-5	CASSQVPQAGVATQYF	TGCGCCAGCAGCCAAGTCCCCCAAGCGGGGGTGGCGACCCAGTACTTC
TRBV6-1	NA	NA	TRBJ2-3	CASSEQRTSTDTQYF	TGTGCCAGCAGTGAACAGCGTACTAGCACAGATACGCAGTATTTT
TRBV6-5	NA	TRBD1	TRBJ2-7	CASSYAWTGSYEQYF	TGTGCCAGCAGTTACGCCTGGACAGGGTCCTACGAGCAGTACTTC
TRBV19	NA	NA	TRBJ1-5	CASSIAGSNQPQHF	TGTGCCAGTAGTATTGCAGGGAGCAATCAGCCCCAGCATTTT
TRBV7-2	NA	TRBD1	TRBJ2-1	CASSRDRGDEQFF	TGTGCCAGCAGCCGGGACAGGGGGGATGAGCAGTTCTTC
TRBV10-3	NA	TRBD2	TRBJ2-5	CAISVSGGESETQYF	TGTGCCATCAGTGTCAGCGGGGGGGAGTCGGAGACCCAGTACTTC
TRBV5-1	once	NA	TRBJ1-1	CASSLEGGGAEAFF	TGCGCCAGCAGCTTGGAGGGCGGAGGGGCTGAAGCTTTCTTT
TRBV28	NA	TRBD1	TRBJ1-4	CASRSTGEAGKLFF	TGTGCCAGCAGGTCTACAGGGGAGGCGGGAAAACTGTTTTTT
TRBV4-1	NA	NA	TRBJ1-1	CASSQDSTANTEAFF	TGCGCCAGCAGCCAAGATTCAACAGCGAACACTGAAGCTTTCTTT
TRBV6-5	NA	NA	TRBJ2-2	CASSLGRPANTGELFF	TGTGCCAGCAGTTTGGGGAGACCGGCGAACACCGGGGAGCTGTTTTTT
TRBV2	NA	NA	TRBJ1-1	CASSDRGWTEAFF	TGTGCCAGCAGTGACAGGGGATGGACTGAAGCTTTCTTT
TRBV9	NA	TRBD2	TRBJ2-7	CASSIERGSAEQYF	TGTGCCAGCAGTATAGAGCGGGGGTCGGCCGAGCAGTACTTC
TRBV6-5	NA	NA	TRBJ2-1	CASSYDWSSYNEQFF	TGTGCCAGCAGTTACGATTGGAGCTCCTACAATGAGCAGTTCTTC